Here is one T cell receptor beta chain with its context. This specimen comes from a study of T cell responses to AZD1222 COVID-19 vaccine. Clones were sequenced by immunoSEQ multiplex PCR, and TCRdb holds only the in-frame ones, with some missing. The repertoire includes approximately 170,000 clones, 91% of them detected once, and 4% to 5.5% sits in the top ten. The germline gives CDR1 SGHRS, CDR2 YFSETQ. The CDR3 has 14 residues. V was trimmed by 9 bases and J by 4 bases, leaving 16 bases between them. This specimen was peripheral blood, taken on day 0 of AZD1222 vaccination. This sequence joins TRBV5-1 and TRBJ1-4, with D perhaps TRBD1 (6 bases). This TCR was sampled from an adult in good health. This chain's CDR3 is CATKTGGHNEKLFF. DNA for the CDR3: TGCGCCACCAAGACGGGGGGACATAATGAAAAACTGTTTTTT.